This TCR beta chain was captured in a study of untreated major depressive disorder. This CDR3 has 15 residues. V lost 4 bases and J lost 0; bases outside the gene matches: 4. Germline V lookup: CDR1 SGHRS, CDR2 YFSETQ. Clones were sequenced by immunoSEQ multiplex PCR, and TCRdb holds only the in-frame ones, with some missing. The sample has tens of thousands of clones, just under 95% seen once. This receptor was identified in a man aged 25 to 40 in good health. Sequencing used CD4+ T cells from PBMCs. V usage is TRBV5-1 and J usage is TRBJ1-3, with 7 bases that match TRBD1. The CDR3 nucleotides are TGCGCCAGCAGCCCAGGACAGGCCTCTGGAAACACCATATATTTT. It is translated as CASSPGQASGNTIYF. Using reference TRBV5-1 and TRBJ1-3 for the parts outside the CDR3, the full variable domain is KAGVTQTPRYLIKTRGQQVTLSCSPISGHRSVSWYQQTPGQGLQFLFEYFSETQRNKGNFPGRFSGRQFSNSRSEMNVSTLELGDSALYLCASSPGQASGNTIYFGEGSWLTVV.